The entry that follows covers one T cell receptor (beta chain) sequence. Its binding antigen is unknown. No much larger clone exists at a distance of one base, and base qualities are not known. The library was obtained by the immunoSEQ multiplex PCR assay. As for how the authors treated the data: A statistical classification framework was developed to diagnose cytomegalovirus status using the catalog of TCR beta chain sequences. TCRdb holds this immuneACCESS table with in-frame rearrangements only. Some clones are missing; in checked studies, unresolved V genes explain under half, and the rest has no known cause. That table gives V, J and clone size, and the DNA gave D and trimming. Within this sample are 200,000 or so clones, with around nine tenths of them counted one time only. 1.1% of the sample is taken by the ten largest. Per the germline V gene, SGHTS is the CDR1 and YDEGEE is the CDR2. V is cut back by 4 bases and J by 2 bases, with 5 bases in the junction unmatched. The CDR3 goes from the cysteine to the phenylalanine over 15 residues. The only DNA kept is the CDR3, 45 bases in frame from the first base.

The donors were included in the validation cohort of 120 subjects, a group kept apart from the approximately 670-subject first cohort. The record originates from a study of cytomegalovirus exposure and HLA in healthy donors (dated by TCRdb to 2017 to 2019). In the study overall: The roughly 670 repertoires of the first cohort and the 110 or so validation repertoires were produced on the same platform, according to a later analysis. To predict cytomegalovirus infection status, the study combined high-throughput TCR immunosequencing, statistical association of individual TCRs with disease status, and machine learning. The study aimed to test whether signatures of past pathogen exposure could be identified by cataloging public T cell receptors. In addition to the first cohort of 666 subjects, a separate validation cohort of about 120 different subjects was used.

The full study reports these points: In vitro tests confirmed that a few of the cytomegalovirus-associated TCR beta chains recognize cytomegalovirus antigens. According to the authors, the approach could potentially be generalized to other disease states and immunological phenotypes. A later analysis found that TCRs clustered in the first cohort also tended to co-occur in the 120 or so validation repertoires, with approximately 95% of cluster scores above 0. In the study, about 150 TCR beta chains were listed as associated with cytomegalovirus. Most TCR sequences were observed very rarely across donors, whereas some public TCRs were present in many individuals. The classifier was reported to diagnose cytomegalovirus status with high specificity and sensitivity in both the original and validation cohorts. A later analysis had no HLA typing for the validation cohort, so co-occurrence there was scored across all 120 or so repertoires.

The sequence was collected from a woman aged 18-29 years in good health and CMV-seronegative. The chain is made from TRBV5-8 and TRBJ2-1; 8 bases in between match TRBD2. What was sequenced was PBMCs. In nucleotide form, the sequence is TGTGCCAGCAGCCAAAGCGGGAGTACCTACAATGAGCAGTTCTTC. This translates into CASSQSGSTYNEQFF.